This T cell receptor beta chain was retrieved from a study of identical twins. V lost 1 base and J lost 9, with 12 bases in between. CDR3 length: 13 residues. A universal primer site came from template switching; cDNA carried unique molecular identifiers. TCRdb re-analysed the 5' RACE reads in MiXCR, keeping a single row per CDR3 protein. Here the sample spans about 480,000 distinct CDR3 sequences, 12% to 15% being singletons. Whole-study findings and limits: Abundant beta clonotypes from cord blood bore fewer insertions; memory repertoires lacked this pattern. An excess of low generation probability was shown by twin-shared out-of-frame alpha sequences.

This clonotype occurred a few times. Its matching antigen is unknown. Separately, the same data were catalogued under a study of yellow fever vaccine responses in identical twins.

This receptor was obtained from a woman younger than 35 in good health. Sequences were obtained from CD4+ T cells sorted from blood. This chain connects TRBV12-3 or TRBV12-4 to TRBJ2-5; the D gene is possibly TRBD1 (6 bases). CDR3 amino acids: CASSLGQASSQYF. The CDR3 DNA is TGTGCCAGCAGTTTAGGACAGGCGTCGTCCCAGTACTTC.